Presented here are 21 T cell receptor beta chains from one specimen sequenced in a study of blood T cell repertoires in COVID-19. Some clones are missing from TCRdb's copy, which holds only in-frame ones; the method was immunoSEQ multiplex PCR. The sample lists tens of thousands of clones; about 84% were seen once. The sample was peripheral blood. The receptors shown here come from a woman older than 75 with acute or convalescent COVID-19.

V gene TRBV3-1 (or the pseudogene TRBV3-2) combines with J gene TRBJ1-1, with D maybe TRBD1 (6 bases). Germline CDR1 and CDR2: LGHDT and YNNKEL (reference sequence). Deletions cut 0 bases from V and 1 base from J, with 15 bases between. CDR3 length: 17 residues. The DNA for the CDR3 is TGTGCCAGCAGCCAAGATCGGCTGAGGACAGCGAACACTGAAGCTTTCTTT. Amino acids: CASSQDRLRTANTEAFF.

The rearrangement joins TRBV29-1 to TRBJ2-5; 15 bases are a match to TRBD2. The CDR3 has 16 residues. J was trimmed by 5 bases and V by 6 bases; bases with no gene match: 10. CDR1 SQVTM and CDR2 ANQGSEA come from the germline V gene. The DNA of the CDR3 is TGCAGCGTCAAAGGGGGGACTAGCGGGAGGCAGGAGACCCAGTACTTC. Protein: CSVKGGTSGRQETQYF.

The chain has TRBV2 and TRBJ1-1; maybe TRBD1 (5 bases). V was cut by 5 bases and J by 2 bases, with 9 bases left in between. Germline assignment: CDR1 SNHLY and CDR2 FYNNEI. CDR3 size: 13 residues. The CDR3 DNA reads TGTGCCAGCAGTCGGGACTCAAACACTGAAGCTTTCTTT. This gives the protein CASSRDSNTEAFF. Combining the CDR3 with reference TRBV2 and TRBJ1-1 gives the whole variable domain EPEVTQTPSHQVTQMGQEVILRCVPISNHLYFYWYRQILGQKVEFLVSFYNNEISEKSEIFDDQFSVERPDGSNFTLKIRSTKLEDSAMYFCASSRDSNTEAFFGQGTRLTVV.

This clone was observed once. The chain couples TRBV5-1 to TRBJ1-6; 9 nucleotides align to TRBD1. This CDR3 is 15 amino acids long. V was clipped by 4 bases and J by 10 bases; unmatched bases: 9. In germline, CDR1 is SGHRS, CDR2 YFSETQ. In nucleotides, the CDR3 is TGCGCCAGCAGCGAGGGACAGGGAAGGGGATCACCCCTCCACTTT. The encoded protein is CASSEGQGRGSPLHF.

The chain links TRBV6-1 to TRBJ1-2, with TRBD1 as a possible D gene (5 bases). Germline V gene data show CDR1 as MNHNS and CDR2 as SASEGT. The CDR3 has 12 residues. V was trimmed by 3 bases and J by 4 bases, leaving 6 bases between them. The CDR3 region is CASSDQGYGYTF. DNA for the CDR3: TGTGCCAGCAGTGACCAGGGCTATGGCTACACCTTC.

This clone is a singleton in its sample. The chain couples TRBV19 to TRBJ1-5; 8 bases fit TRBD1. Germline loops: CDR1 LNHDA, CDR2 SQIVND (reference sequence). V lost 3 bases, J lost 6 bases, and 7 bases stayed unmatched. The CDR3 extends over 15 amino acids. The CDR3 loop reads CASSIAGGYRQPQHF. In DNA form, the CDR3 reads TGTGCCAGTAGTATCGCAGGGGGCTATCGTCAGCCCCAGCATTTT.

The chain combines TRBV10-3 with TRBJ1-2; D gene unclear. The length of the CDR3 is 12 residues. CDR1 is ENHRY and CDR2 is SYGVKD in the germline V gene. The V gene lost 8 bases and the J gene lost 4 bases, with 11 bases spanning the gap. The DNA of the CDR3 is TGTGCCATCGGAGCAAGTAGCTATGGCTACACCTTC. Protein product: CAIGASSYGYTF.

Only one count was recorded for this clone. The chain carries TRBV5-1 and TRBJ2-1, with no clear D. The CDR3 length is 13 residues. Germline V CDR1 and CDR2: SGHRS, YFSETQ. Trimming cost V 5 bases and J 5 bases, with 11 bases left between them. The CDR3 is CASRMTADNEQFF. The CDR3 DNA is TGCGCCAGCAGGATGACTGCTGACAATGAGCAGTTCTTC.

The gene calls are TRBV24-1 and TRBJ2-1, with D perhaps TRBD2 (5 bases). Trimming removed 1 base from V and 9 bases from J, with 6 bases in between. Germline CDR1 and CDR2: KGHDR and SFDVKD. There are 12 residues in the CDR3. CDR3: CATSDFRGEQFF. The CDR3 DNA is TGTGCCACCAGTGATTTCCGGGGTGAGCAGTTCTTC.

This sequence joins TRBV11-3 and TRBJ1-2; D is undetermined. V lost 5 bases, J lost 7 bases, and 11 bases lay in between. The CDR3 loop spans 12 amino acids. Germline-derived CDR1 and CDR2 are SGHNT and YENEEA. The CDR3 spells CASSASAGGYTF. The CDR3 DNA sequence: TGTGCCAGCAGCGCCTCCGCGGGTGGCTACACCTTC.

CDR3 sequence reads: CANGLAGGRETQYF. The CDR3 nucleotides are TGTGCCAACGGACTAGCGGGGGGGCGGGAGACCCAGTACTTC. The chain couples TRBV2 to TRBJ2-5, with 15 bases matching TRBD2. This CDR3 is built from 14 residues. V dropped 10 bases and J dropped 5; count of bases not matched to a gene: 5. Germline CDR1 and CDR2: SNHLY and FYNNEI.

The chain carries TRBV9 and TRBJ2-7; 13 bases match TRBD2. J lost 1 base, V lost 7 bases, and 14 bases had no gene match. From germline, CDR1 is SGDLS and CDR2 YYNGEE. CDR3 size: 18 residues. This chain's CDR3 is CASVPGQLAGGPSYEQYV. The CDR3 DNA sequence: TGTGCCAGCGTCCCTGGCCAACTAGCGGGAGGGCCGTCCTACGAGCAGTACGTC.

This chain links TRBV10-1 with TRBJ2-7, with 10 nucleotides matching TRBD1. This CDR3 has 14 amino acids. In germline, CDR1 is WNHNN, CDR2 SYGVQD (reference sequence). V lost 5 bases and J lost 6; bases outside the gene matches: 7. In DNA, the CDR3 is TGCGCCAGCAGTCCGGGACAGGGGCGCGGCGAGCAGTACTTC. It is translated as CASSPGQGRGEQYF.

The chain links TRBV7-9 to TRBJ1-2; D may be TRBD1 (5 bases). This CDR3 is built from 14 residues. Germline values: CDR1 SEHNR, CDR2 FQNEAQ (reference sequence). V was clipped by 0 bases and J by 4 bases, with 9 bases between them. The CDR3 sequence: CASSLAEGSYGYTF. Here the CDR3 DNA reads TGTGCCAGCAGCTTAGCGGAGGGGAGCTATGGCTACACCTTC.

The rearrangement links TRBV5-6 to TRBJ1-1; TRBD1 matches 9 bases. This CDR3 region has 13 residues. V shed 0 bases, J shed 6 bases, and the junction held 0 bases outside the gene matches. Germline CDR1 SGHDT, CDR2 YYEEEE. The CDR3 reads CASSLGQGAEAFF. CDR3 bases: TGTGCCAGCAGCTTGGGACAGGGGGCTGAAGCTTTCTTT.

The chain employs TRBV9 and TRBJ2-1, with D perhaps matching TRBD2 (6 bases). Germline V gene data show CDR1 as SGDLS and CDR2 as YYNGEE. V was clipped by 3 bases and J by 2 bases, with 15 bases between them. This CDR3 comprises 16 residues. CDR3 sequence: CASSAMTSIPYNEQFF. CDR3 nucleotides: TGTGCCAGCAGCGCGATGACTAGTATCCCCTACAATGAGCAGTTCTTC.

The chain has TRBV3-1 (or the pseudogene TRBV3-2) and TRBJ2-7, with D uncertain. This CDR3 is built from 14 residues. V lost 8 bases and J 0 bases, leaving 14 bases between the germline ends. Germline V gene sequence: CDR1 LGHDT, CDR2 YNNKEL (reference sequence). This CDR3 reads CASLVPSSSYEQYV. CDR3 nucleotides: TGTGCCAGCTTAGTTCCGTCGAGCTCCTACGAGCAGTACGTC.

The rearrangement links TRBV28 to TRBJ1-1, with D possibly being TRBD1 (6 bases). Trimming cost V 4 bases and J 8 bases, with 17 bases left between them. The CDR3 is 14 amino acids. CDR1 and CDR2 from the germline V gene are MDHEN and SYDVKM. CDR3 coding DNA: TGTGCCAGCAGTTCATTCGGGACAAACGGAGAAGCTTTCTTT. Its protein product is CASSSFGTNGEAFF. Full variable domain (rest looked up from reference TRBV28 and TRBJ1-1): DVKVTQSSRYLVKRTGEKVFLECVQDMDHENMFWYRQDPGLGLRLIYFSYDVKMKEKGDIPEGYSVSREKKERFSLILESASTNQTSMYLCASSSFGTNGEAFFGQGTRLTVV.

This sequence joins TRBV3-1 (or the pseudogene TRBV3-2) and TRBJ2-1; 12 positions agree with TRBD2. This CDR3 is 17 amino acids long. V was clipped by 5 bases and J by 0 bases; unmatched bases: 5. Germline V lookup: CDR1 LGHDT, CDR2 YNNKEL (reference sequence). CDR3 sequence: CASSGASGRGSYNEQFF. Here the CDR3 DNA reads TGTGCCAGCAGCGGGGCTAGCGGGAGGGGCTCCTACAATGAGCAGTTCTTC.

The chain is built from TRBV27 and TRBJ2-7; 12 nucleotides line up with TRBD2. The length of the CDR3 is 15 residues. Per germline, CDR1 MNHEY and CDR2 SMNVEV (reference sequence). Unmatched junction bases numbered 5, after V lost 4 bases and J lost 4 bases. The chain's CDR3 is CASSSLAGGLYEQYF. The CDR3 nucleotides are TGTGCCAGCAGTTCGCTAGCGGGGGGGTTGTACGAGCAGTACTTC.

The chain links TRBV11-2 to TRBJ1-3; D perhaps matches TRBD1 (5 bases). The CDR3 totals 15 residues. Germline assignment: CDR1 SGHAT and CDR2 FQNNGV. V was shortened by 4 bases and J by 0 bases, with 10 bases between the two germline ends. The CDR3 loop reads CASSSGHRSGNTIYF. CDR3 bases: TGTGCCAGCAGCTCCGGACACCGCTCTGGAAACACCATATATTTT. Using reference TRBV11-2 and TRBJ1-3 for the parts outside the CDR3, the full variable domain is EAGVAQSPRYKIIEKRQSVAFWCNPISGHATLYWYQQILGQGPKLLIQFQNNGVVDDSQLPKDRFSAERLKGVDSTLKIQPAKLEDSAVYLCASSSGHRSGNTIYFGEGSWLTVV.